What follows are 16 T cell receptor beta chains derived from one specimen sequenced in a study of identifying expanded T cells in peripheral blood. Only in-frame clones appear in the TCRdb table, and some are missing; sequencing was by immunoSEQ multiplex PCR. This sample has approximately 80,000 clones, with just under 85% found just once. The sample taken for sequencing was blood. The origin of the receptors is a person aged 18 to 75 in good health.

The chain couples TRBV29-1 to TRBJ2-7, with TRBD1 as a possible D gene (7 bases). Per the germline V gene, CDR1 is SQVTM and CDR2 is ANQGSEA. The CDR3 length is 14 residues. Trimming took 7 bases from V and 4 from J, leaving 20 bases between them. The CDR3 region is CSARGVSSPYEQYF. The CDR3 DNA is TGCAGCGCCAGGGGGGTAAGCTCTCCATACGAGCAGTACTTC.

V and J are TRBV30 and TRBJ1-3, with TRBD1 as a possible D gene (5 bases). Germline CDR1 reads GTSNPN; CDR2 reads SVGIG (reference sequence). The CDR3 runs 14 residues. V was cut by 5 bases and J by 0 bases, with 11 bases left in between. CDR3 bases: TGTGCCTGGGGGTTTCAGGGCTCTGGAAACACCATATATTTT. It yields the protein CAWGFQGSGNTIYF.

The rearrangement joins TRBV7-8 to TRBJ2-7, with 9 bases lining up with TRBD2. This CDR3 has 15 amino acids. V was pared by 4 bases and J by 0 bases, with 4 bases of the junction left unmatched. Germline CDR1 is SGHVS and CDR2 is FQNEAQ. The CDR3 DNA reads TGTGCCAGCAGCTCCAAGACTAGCGGCTCCTACGAGCAGTACTTC. Its protein product is CASSSKTSGSYEQYF.

This sequence joins TRBV19 and TRBJ1-5, with 9 nucleotides matching TRBD1. The V gene's germline CDR1 is LNHDA and CDR2 SQIVND (reference sequence). The CDR3 length is 16 residues. V shed 4 bases, J shed 5 bases, and the junction held 9 bases outside the gene matches. CDR3 loop: CASSTRDRVPHQPQHF. DNA of the CDR3: TGTGCCAGTAGTACCCGGGACAGGGTCCCCCATCAGCCCCAGCATTTT.

The chain joins TRBV19 to TRBJ2-7, with D unclear. Germline assignment: CDR1 LNHDA and CDR2 SQIVND (reference sequence). V was clipped by 3 bases and J by 4 bases, with 16 bases between them. CDR3 length: 15 residues. The CDR3 is CASSIGTPPRYEQYF. CDR3 in DNA: TGTGCCAGTAGTATCGGCACCCCACCCCGTTACGAGCAGTACTTC.

The chain is built from TRBV20-1 and TRBJ2-1; D is unclear. The CDR3 consists of 9 residues. V was clipped by 8 bases and J by 12 bases, with 11 bases between them. Germline CDR1 and CDR2: DFQATT and SNEGSKA (reference sequence). The DNA for the CDR3 is TGCAGTCCCCATGTATCGCAGTTCTTC. Encoded protein: CSPHVSQFF.

This clone has only a few counts. The chain employs TRBV6-6 and TRBJ2-2; 9 positions agree with TRBD2. V was clipped by 2 bases and J by 5 bases; unmatched bases: 3. CDR3 length equals 15 residues. Germline CDR1 and CDR2: MNHNY and SVGAGI (reference sequence). This CDR3 reads CASSYAGGATGELFF. CDR3 bases: TGTGCCAGCAGTTACGCGGGAGGGGCTACCGGGGAGCTGTTTTTT.

Turning to this clone: The identical CDR3 is also encoded by other nucleotide sequences in the sample. This chain uses TRBV9 with TRBJ2-7; 10 bases are a match to TRBD1. The ends lost 0 bases at V and 6 bases at J; junction bases unmatched: 6. The germline V gene encodes CDR1 SGDLS and CDR2 YYNGEE. CDR3 size: 15 residues. DNA for the CDR3: TGTGCCAGCAGCGTAGGAGGGACAGGGGTCTCCGAGCAGTACTTC. It encodes CASSVGGTGVSEQYF.

The rearrangement joins TRBV4-1 to TRBJ2-5; TRBD1 matches at 10 bases. J gave up 4 bases and V 3 bases, and 11 bases lay outside the gene matches. CDR1 MGHRA and CDR2 YSYEKL come from the germline V gene. CDR3 length equals 17 residues. CDR3 sequence: CASSQPVGTGVLETQYF. CDR3 sequence (DNA): TGCGCCAGCAGCCAGCCCGTAGGGACAGGGGTTTTAGAGACCCAGTACTTC.

J is TRBJ2-2 and V is TRBV5-5, with a weak D call TRBD2 (6 bases). Germline V gene data show CDR1 as SGHKS and CDR2 as YYEKEE (reference sequence). Trimming took 4 bases from V and 0 from J, leaving 10 bases between them. The CDR3 loop spans 15 amino acids. CDR3 in DNA: TGTGCCAGCAGCGGCCGGGGGACGAACACCGGGGAGCTGTTTTTT. Protein: CASSGRGTNTGELFF.

The chain couples TRBV5-1 to TRBJ1-2; a possible D gene is TRBD1 (5 bases). The CDR3 is 15 amino acids. V dropped 0 bases and J dropped 1 base, with 10 bases sitting between them. Per the germline V gene, CDR1 is SGHRS and CDR2 is YFSETQ. CDR3 coding DNA: TGCGCCAGCAGCTTGGCCCCAGGGCTTAACTATGGCTACACCTTC. Amino acid sequence: CASSLAPGLNYGYTF.

V and J are TRBV7-3 and TRBJ2-1, with 11 positions matching TRBD2. The CDR3 runs 15 residues. With 1 base clipped from V and 12 bases from J, the junction kept 8 bases outside the gene matches. Germline loops: CDR1 SGHTA, CDR2 FQGTGA. Here the CDR3 reads CASSLMSSGRAGQFF. The CDR3, as DNA: TGTGCCAGCAGCTTAATGAGTAGCGGGAGGGCCGGGCAGTTCTTC.

V and J are TRBV5-4 and TRBJ2-1; no reliable D call. The length of the CDR3 is 11 residues. V dropped 3 bases and J dropped 9 bases, with 7 bases sitting between them. The germline V gene has CDR1 SGHNT and CDR2 YYREEE (reference sequence). The CDR3, as DNA: TGTGCCAGCAGCTCCGAGATTGAGCAGTTCTTC. It specifies CASSSEIEQFF.

This chain connects TRBV4-1 to TRBJ1-2; TRBD1 matches 8 bases. This CDR3 region has 13 residues. The V and J ends lost 4 bases and 7 bases, in that order; junction bases with no gene match: 5. Per the germline V gene, CDR1 is MGHRA and CDR2 is YSYEKL. CDR3: CASSPQGVGGYTF. CDR3 sequence (DNA): TGCGCCAGCAGCCCACAGGGGGTGGGTGGCTACACCTTC.

The gene calls are TRBV11-3 and TRBJ2-1; D is perhaps TRBD2 (6 bases). CDR3 length: 12 residues. Germline V gene lookup returns CDR1 SGHNT and CDR2 YENEEA. The V gene lost 4 bases and the J gene lost 10 bases, with 11 bases spanning the gap. The CDR3 here is CASSSTGVEQFF. The DNA of the CDR3 is TGTGCCAGCAGCTCGACGGGAGTGGAGCAGTTCTTC.

The gene calls are TRBV4-2 and TRBJ2-3, with no clear D. This CDR3 is built from 13 residues. Per the germline V gene, CDR1 is LGHNA and CDR2 is YNFKEQ. With 3 bases removed from V and 4 bases from J, the gap between germline ends came to 8 bases. The CDR3 sequence: CASSQLGADTQYF. The CDR3 nucleotides read TGTGCCAGCAGCCAGCTAGGTGCAGATACGCAGTATTTT.